This TCR beta chain was recorded in a study of spatial heterogeneity in lung cancer. Germline loops: CDR1 SGHTA, CDR2 FQGNSA. The V end lost 5 bases, the J end lost 9 bases, and 16 bases lay between the germline ends. CDR3 length: 13 amino acids. Remarks on this clonotype: This beta chain turned up in a library designed for alpha chains; as an off-target read, its abundance says little.

Every TCR cDNA molecule carried a tag that served as a unique molecular identifier. A single record per CDR3 protein comes from TCRdb applying MiXCR to the 5' RACE reads. The table lists several hundred distinct CDR3 sequences, approximately 15% of them singletons. Indicated time point: sample taken at primary tumor resection. Sequencing of whole RNA from tumor, nontumor lung or frozen PBMC involved no sorting. Specimen: normal lung tissue next to the tumor, collected at surgery. The chain recombines TRBV7-2 with TRBJ2-5; possible D gene TRBD1, 5 bases. This TCR derives from a male donor with early-stage non-small cell lung cancer. For the CDR3, the DNA is TGTGCCAGCAGCCCCCAGGCCCAAGGGGCCCAGTACTTC. It translates to CASSPQAQGAQYF.